The sequence of this T cell receptor beta chain was determined in a study of blood T cells in healthy people across ages. The CDR3 contains 14 residues. V lost 6 bases and J 3 bases, leaving 15 bases between the germline ends. A sample-barcoded 5' primer and a J-beta primer mix were used in a second PCR of roughly 6 to 12 cycles. Unique molecular identifiers of 12 random nucleotides labeled each cDNA. TCRdb called the 5' RACE reads again in MiXCR, with one record for every CDR3 protein. The repertoire consists of some 900,000 distinct CDR3 sequences, with about 44% occurring once and the leading ten covering 10% to 15%. The study's findings and limits: Considered underestimates were the diversity estimates obtained from one million T cells. The study found more naive CD4+ cells and higher diversity in long-lived than aged donors. Strong correlation linked observed beta diversity and percent naive T cells.

As regards this clonotype: Antigen: not known.

This clonotype originated in a man aged 30 to 39 in good health. Sequencing was done on a sample of blood. This chain links TRBV12-3 or TRBV12-4 with TRBJ2-7; D not certain. CDR3 nucleotide sequence: TGTGCCAGCAGCTTTGAGCTGGCAGGCTACGAGCAGTACTTC. This encodes CASSFELAGYEQYF.